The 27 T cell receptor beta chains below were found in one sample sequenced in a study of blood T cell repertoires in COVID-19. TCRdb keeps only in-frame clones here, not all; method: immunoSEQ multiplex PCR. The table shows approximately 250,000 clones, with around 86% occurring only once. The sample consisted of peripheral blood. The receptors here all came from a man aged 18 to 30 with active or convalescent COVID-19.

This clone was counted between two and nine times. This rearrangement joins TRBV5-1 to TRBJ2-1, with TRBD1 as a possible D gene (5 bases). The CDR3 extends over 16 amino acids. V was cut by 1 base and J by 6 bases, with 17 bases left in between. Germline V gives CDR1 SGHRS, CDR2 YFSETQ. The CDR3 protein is CASSLRSAGKVNEQFF. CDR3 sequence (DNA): TGCGCCAGCAGCTTGAGGAGCGCAGGGAAGGTCAATGAGCAGTTCTTC.

In DNA, the CDR3 is TGCGCCAGCAGCCAAGTCAGCGGGTTCTACGAGCAGTACTTC. Its protein is CASSQVSGFYEQYF. The rearrangement joins TRBV4-1 to TRBJ2-7; D is perhaps TRBD2 (6 bases). The V gene lost 1 base and the J gene lost 3 bases, with 10 bases spanning the gap. CDR1 MGHRA and CDR2 YSYEKL come from the germline V gene. The CDR3 is 14 residues long.

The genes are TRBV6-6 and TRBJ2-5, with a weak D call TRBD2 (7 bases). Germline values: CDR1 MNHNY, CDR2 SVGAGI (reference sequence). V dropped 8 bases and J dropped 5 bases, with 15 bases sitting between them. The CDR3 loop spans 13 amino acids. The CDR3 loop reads CASRRGGQETQYF. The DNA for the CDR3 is TGTGCCAGCCGAAGGGGGGGCCAGGAGACCCAGTACTTC.

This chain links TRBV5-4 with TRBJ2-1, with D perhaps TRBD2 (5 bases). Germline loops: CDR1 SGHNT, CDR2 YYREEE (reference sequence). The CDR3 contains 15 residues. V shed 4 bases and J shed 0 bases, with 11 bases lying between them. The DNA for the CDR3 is TGTGCCAGCAGCCCCGGTGGGAGCTCCTACAATGAGCAGTTCTTC. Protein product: CASSPGGSSYNEQFF.

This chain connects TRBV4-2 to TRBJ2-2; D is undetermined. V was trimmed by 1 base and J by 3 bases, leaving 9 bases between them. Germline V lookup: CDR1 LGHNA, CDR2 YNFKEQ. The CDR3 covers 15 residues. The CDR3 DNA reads TGTGCCAGCAGCCAAGGCTGGCTAGACACCGGGGAGCTGTTTTTT. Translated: CASSQGWLDTGELFF.

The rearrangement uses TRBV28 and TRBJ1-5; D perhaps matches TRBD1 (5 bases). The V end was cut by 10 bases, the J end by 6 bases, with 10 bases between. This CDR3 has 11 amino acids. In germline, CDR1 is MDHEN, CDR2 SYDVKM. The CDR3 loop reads CATKGPQPQHF. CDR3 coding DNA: TGTGCCACTAAGGGGCCTCAGCCCCAGCATTTT.

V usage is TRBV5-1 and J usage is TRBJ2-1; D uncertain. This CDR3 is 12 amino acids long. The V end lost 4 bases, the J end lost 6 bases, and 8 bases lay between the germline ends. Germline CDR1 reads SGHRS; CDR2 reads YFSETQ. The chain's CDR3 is CASSATGNEQFF. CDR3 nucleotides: TGCGCCAGCAGCGCCACGGGCAATGAGCAGTTCTTC.

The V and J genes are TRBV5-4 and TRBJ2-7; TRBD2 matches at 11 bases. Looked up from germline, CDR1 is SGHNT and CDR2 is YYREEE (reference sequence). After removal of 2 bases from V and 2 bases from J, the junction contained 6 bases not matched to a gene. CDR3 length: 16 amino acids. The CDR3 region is CASSLAGTSGAYEQYF. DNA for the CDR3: TGTGCCAGCAGCTTAGCTGGGACTAGCGGTGCCTACGAGCAGTACTTC.

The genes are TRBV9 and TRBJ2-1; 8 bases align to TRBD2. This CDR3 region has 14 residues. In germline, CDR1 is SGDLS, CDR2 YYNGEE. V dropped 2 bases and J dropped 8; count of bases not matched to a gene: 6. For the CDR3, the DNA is TGTGCCAGCAGCGTGGGACTAGGCGGAGATGAGCAGTTCTTC. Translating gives CASSVGLGGDEQFF. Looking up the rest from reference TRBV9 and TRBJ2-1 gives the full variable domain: DSGVTQTPKHLITATGQRVTLRCSPRSGDLSVYWYQQSLDQGLQFLIQYYNGEERAKGNILERFSAQQFPDLHSELNLSSLELGDSALYFCASSVGLGGDEQFFGPGTRLTVL.

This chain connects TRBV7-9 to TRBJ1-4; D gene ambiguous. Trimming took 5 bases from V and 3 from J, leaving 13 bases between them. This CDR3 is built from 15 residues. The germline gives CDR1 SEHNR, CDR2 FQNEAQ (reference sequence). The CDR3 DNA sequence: TGTGCCAGCAGCCCCTCCTTGTTCCCTAATGAAAAACTGTTTTTT. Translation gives CASSPSLFPNEKLFF.

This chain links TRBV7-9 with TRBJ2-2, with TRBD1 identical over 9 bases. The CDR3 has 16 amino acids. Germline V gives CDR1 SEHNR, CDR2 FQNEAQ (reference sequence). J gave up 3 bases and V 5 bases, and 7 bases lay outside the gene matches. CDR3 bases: TGTGCCAGCAGCGCCGGGACAGGGACCTACACCGGGGAGCTGTTTTTT. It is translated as CASSAGTGTYTGELFF.

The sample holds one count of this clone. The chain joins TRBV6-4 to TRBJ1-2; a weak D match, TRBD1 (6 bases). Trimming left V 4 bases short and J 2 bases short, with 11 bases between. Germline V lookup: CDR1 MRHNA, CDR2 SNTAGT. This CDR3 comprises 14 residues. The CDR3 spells CASSANTGNYGYTF. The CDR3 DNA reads TGTGCCAGCAGTGCTAATACAGGGAACTATGGCTACACCTTC.

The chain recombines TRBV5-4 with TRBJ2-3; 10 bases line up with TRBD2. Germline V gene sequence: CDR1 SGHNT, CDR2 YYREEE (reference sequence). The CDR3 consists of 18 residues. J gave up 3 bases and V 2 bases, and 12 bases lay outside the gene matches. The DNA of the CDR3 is TGTGCCAGCAGCTTTTGGGCTAGCGGGAGTGTGAGTACAGATACGCAGTATTTT. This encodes CASSFWASGSVSTDTQYF.

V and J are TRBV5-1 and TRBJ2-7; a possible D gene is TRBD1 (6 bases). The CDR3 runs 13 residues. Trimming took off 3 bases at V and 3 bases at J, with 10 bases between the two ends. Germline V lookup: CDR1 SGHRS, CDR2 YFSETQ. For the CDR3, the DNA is TGCGCCAGCAGCTCACAGGGTCTCTACGAGCAGTACTTC. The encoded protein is CASSSQGLYEQYF.

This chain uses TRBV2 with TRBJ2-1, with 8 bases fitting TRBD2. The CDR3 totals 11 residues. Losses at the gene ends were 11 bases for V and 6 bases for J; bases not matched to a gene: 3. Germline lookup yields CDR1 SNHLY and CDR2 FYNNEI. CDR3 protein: CAREGRNEQFF. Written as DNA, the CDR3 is TGTGCCCGGGAGGGACGCAATGAGCAGTTCTTC.

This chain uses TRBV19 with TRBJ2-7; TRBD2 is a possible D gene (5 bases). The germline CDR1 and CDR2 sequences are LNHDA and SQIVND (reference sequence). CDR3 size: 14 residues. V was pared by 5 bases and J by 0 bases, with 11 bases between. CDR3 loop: CASSFAGRSYEQYF. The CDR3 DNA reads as TGTGCCAGTAGTTTCGCGGGTCGCTCCTACGAGCAGTACTTC.

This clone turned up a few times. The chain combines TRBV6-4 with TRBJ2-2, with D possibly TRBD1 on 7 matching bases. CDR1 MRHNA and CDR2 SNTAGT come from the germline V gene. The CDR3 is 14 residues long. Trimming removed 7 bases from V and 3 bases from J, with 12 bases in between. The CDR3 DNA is TGTGCCAGCAAGGAGGGGGCTGACACCGGGGAGCTGTTTTTT. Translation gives CASKEGADTGELFF.

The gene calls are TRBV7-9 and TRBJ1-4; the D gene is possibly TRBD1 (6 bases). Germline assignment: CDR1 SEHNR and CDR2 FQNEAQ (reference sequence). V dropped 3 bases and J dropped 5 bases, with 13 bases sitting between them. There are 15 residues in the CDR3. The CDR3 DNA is TGTGCCAGCAGCTTTGGATTTGGGACAAATGAAAAACTGTTTTTT. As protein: CASSFGFGTNEKLFF.

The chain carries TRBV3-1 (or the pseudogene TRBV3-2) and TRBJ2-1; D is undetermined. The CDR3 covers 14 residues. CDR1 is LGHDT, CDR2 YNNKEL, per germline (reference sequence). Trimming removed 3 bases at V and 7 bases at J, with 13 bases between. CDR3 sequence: CASSQAGSGNEQFF. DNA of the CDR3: TGTGCCAGCAGCCAGGCCGGGTCCGGGAATGAGCAGTTCTTC.

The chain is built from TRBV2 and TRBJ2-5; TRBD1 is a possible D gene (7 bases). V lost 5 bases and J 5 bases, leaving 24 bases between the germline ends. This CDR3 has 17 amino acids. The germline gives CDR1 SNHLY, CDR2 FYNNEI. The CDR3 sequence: CASSQRGGDARGETQYF. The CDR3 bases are TGTGCCAGCAGTCAGAGAGGGGGCGACGCCCGGGGGGAGACCCAGTACTTC.

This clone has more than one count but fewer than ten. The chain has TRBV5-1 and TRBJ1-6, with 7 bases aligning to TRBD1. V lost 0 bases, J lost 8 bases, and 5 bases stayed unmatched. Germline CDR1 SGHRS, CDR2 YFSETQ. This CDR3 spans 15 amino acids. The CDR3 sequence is CASSLATGIDSPLHF. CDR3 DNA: TGCGCCAGCAGCTTGGCGACAGGGATTGATTCACCCCTCCACTTT.

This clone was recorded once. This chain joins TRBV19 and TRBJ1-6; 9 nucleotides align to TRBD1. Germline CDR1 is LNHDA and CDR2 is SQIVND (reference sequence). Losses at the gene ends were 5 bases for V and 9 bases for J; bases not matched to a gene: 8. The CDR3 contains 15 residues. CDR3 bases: TGTGCCAGTAGTGCCGGACAGGGGTCGGGTTCACCCCTCCACTTT. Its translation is CASSAGQGSGSPLHF.

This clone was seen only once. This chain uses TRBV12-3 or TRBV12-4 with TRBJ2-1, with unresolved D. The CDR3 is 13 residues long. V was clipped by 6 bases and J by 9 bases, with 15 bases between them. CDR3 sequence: CASSNLGSGEQFF. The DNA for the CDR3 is TGTGCCAGCAGCAACCTAGGATCGGGTGAGCAGTTCTTC.

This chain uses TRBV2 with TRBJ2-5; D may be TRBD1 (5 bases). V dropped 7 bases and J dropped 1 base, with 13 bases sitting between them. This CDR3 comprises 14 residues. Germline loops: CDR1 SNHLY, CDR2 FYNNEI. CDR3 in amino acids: CASTPTVTQETQYF. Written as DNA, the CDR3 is TGTGCCAGCACTCCGACAGTTACCCAAGAGACCCAGTACTTC.

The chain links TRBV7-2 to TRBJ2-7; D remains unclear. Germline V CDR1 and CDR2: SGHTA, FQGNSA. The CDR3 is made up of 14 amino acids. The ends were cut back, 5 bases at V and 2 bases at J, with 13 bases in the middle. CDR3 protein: CASSPGWSTYEQYF. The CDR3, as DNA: TGTGCCAGCAGCCCTGGCTGGTCGACCTACGAGCAGTACTTC.

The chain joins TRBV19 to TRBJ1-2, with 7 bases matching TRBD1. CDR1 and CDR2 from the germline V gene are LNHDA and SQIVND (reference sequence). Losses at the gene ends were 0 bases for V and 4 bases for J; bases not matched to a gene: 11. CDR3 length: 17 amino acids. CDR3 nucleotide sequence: TGTGCCAGTAGTATAGACTCCGGGACAGCGACCTTCTATGGCTACACCTTC. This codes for CASSIDSGTATFYGYTF.

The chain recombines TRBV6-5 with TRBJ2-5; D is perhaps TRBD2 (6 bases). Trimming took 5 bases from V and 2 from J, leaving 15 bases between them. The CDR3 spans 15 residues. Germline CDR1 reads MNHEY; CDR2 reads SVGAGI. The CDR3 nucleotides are TGTGCCAGCAGTCCCCGGGGGAGACCGCAAGAGACCCAGTACTTC. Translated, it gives CASSPRGRPQETQYF.